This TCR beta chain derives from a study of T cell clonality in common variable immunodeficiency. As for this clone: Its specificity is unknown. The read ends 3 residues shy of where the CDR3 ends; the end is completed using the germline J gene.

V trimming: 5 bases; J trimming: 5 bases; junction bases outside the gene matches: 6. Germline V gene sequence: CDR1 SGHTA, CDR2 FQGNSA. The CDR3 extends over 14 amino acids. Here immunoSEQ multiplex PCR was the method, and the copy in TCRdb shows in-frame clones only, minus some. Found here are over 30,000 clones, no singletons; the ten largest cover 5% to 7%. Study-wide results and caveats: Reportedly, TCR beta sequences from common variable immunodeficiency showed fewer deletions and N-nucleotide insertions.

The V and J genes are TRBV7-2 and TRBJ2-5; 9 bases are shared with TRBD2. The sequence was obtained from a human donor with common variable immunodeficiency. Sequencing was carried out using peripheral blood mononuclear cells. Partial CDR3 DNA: TGTGCCAGCAGCCAGGGACTAGCAAGGGAGACC. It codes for CASSQGLARET. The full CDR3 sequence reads CASSQGLARETQYF.